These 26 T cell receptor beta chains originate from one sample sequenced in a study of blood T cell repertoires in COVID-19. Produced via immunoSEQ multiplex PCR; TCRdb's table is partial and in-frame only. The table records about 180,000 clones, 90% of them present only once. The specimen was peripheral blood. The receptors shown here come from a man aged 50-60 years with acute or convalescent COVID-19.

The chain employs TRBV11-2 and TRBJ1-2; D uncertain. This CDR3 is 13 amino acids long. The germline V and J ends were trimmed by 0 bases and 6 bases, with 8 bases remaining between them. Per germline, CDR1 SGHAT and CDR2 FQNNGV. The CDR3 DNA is TGTGCCAGCAGCTTAGATCTGGCTGATGGCTACACCTTC. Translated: CASSLDLADGYTF. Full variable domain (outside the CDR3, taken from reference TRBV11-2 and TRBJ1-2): EAGVAQSPRYKIIEKRQSVAFWCNPISGHATLYWYQQILGQGPKLLIQFQNNGVVDDSQLPKDRFSAERLKGVDSTLKIQPAKLEDSAVYLCASSLDLADGYTFGSGTRLTVV.

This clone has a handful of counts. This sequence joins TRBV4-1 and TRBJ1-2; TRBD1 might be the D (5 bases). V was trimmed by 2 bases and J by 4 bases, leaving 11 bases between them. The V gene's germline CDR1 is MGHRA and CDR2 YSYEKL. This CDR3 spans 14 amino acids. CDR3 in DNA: TGCGCCAGCAGCCAACGTCAGGGAATCTATGGCTACACCTTC. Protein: CASSQRQGIYGYTF.

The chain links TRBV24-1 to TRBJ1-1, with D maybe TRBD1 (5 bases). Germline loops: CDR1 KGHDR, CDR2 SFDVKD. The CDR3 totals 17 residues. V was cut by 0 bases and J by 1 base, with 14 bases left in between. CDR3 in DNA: TGTGCCACCAGTGATTTGCCCGGACACCCTAGGAACACTGAAGCTTTCTTT. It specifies CATSDLPGHPRNTEAFF.

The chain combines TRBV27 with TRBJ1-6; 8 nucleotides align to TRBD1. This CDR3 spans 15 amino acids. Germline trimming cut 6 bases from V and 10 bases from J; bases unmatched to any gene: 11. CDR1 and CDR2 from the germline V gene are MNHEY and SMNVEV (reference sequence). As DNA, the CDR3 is TGTGCCAGCAGCCCCACCGGACAGGGACACTCACCCCTCCACTTT. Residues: CASSPTGQGHSPLHF.

The CDR3 region is CAISETTDSPLHF. In DNA, the CDR3 is TGTGCCATCAGTGAGACGACAGATTCACCCCTCCACTTT. The V and J genes are TRBV10-3 and TRBJ1-6; a possible D gene is TRBD1 (5 bases). The CDR3 has 13 residues. Germline V gene sequence: CDR1 ENHRY, CDR2 SYGVKD. V shed 2 bases and J shed 8 bases, with 7 bases lying between them.

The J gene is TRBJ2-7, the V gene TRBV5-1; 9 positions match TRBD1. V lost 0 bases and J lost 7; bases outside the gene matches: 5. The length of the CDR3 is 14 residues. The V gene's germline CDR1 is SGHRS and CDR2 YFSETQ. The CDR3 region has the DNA TGCGCCAGCAGCTTGGGGCCGGGACAGGGTGAGCAGTACTTC. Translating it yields CASSLGPGQGEQYF. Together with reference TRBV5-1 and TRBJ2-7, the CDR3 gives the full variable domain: KAGVTQTPRYLIKTRGQQVTLSCSPISGHRSVSWYQQTPGQGLQFLFEYFSETQRNKGNFPGRFSGRQFSNSRSEMNVSTLELGDSALYLCASSLGPGQGEQYFGPGTRLTVT.

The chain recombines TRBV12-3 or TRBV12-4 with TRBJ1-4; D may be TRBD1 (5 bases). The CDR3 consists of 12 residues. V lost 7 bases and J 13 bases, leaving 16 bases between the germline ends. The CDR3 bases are TGTGCCAGCAATCCTGGGCAGGGTCGACTGTTTTTT. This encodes CASNPGQGRLFF.

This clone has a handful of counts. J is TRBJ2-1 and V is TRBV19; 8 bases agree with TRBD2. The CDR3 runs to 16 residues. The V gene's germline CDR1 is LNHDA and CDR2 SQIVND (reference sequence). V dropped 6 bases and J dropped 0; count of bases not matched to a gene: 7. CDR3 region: CASSRLSGSSYNEQFF. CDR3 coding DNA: TGTGCCAGTAGCCGTTTAAGCGGGAGCTCCTACAATGAGCAGTTCTTC.

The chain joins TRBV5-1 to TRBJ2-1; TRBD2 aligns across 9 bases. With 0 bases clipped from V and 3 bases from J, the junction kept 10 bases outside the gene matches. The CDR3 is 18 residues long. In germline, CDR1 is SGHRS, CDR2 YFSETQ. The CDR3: CASSLAGLAGPLYNEQFF. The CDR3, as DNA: TGCGCCAGCAGCTTGGCCGGGCTAGCGGGACCCCTCTACAATGAGCAGTTCTTC. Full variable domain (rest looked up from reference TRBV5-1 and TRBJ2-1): KAGVTQTPRYLIKTRGQQVTLSCSPISGHRSVSWYQQTPGQGLQFLFEYFSETQRNKGNFPGRFSGRQFSNSRSEMNVSTLELGDSALYLCASSLAGLAGPLYNEQFFGPGTRLTVL.

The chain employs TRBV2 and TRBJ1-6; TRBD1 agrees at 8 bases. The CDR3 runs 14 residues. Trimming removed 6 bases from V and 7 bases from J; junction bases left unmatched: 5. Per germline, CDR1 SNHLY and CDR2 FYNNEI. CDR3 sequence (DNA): TGTGCCAGCAGCAACAGGGGGTTGAATTCACCCCTCCACTTT. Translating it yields CASSNRGLNSPLHF.

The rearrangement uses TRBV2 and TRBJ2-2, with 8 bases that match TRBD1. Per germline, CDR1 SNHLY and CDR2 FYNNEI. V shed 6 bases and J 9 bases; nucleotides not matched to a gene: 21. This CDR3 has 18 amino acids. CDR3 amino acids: CASRGWNRGTGKFRELFF. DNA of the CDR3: TGTGCCAGCAGAGGTTGGAACCGCGGGACAGGAAAATTTAGGGAGCTGTTTTTT.

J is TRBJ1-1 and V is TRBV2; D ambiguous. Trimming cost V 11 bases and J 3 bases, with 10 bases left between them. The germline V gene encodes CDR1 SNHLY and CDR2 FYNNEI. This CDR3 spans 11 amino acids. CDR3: CAGARDTEAFF. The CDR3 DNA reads TGTGCCGGAGCACGGGACACTGAAGCTTTCTTT.

CDR3 residues: CATFRDREGTEAFF. The CDR3 DNA reads as TGTGCCACCTTCCGGGACAGGGAAGGGACTGAAGCTTTCTTT. The rearrangement joins TRBV10-3 to TRBJ1-1; 9 nucleotides match TRBD1. The length of the CDR3 is 14 residues. Per the germline V gene, CDR1 is ENHRY and CDR2 is SYGVKD. V trimming: 10 bases; J trimming: 5 bases; junction bases outside the gene matches: 11.

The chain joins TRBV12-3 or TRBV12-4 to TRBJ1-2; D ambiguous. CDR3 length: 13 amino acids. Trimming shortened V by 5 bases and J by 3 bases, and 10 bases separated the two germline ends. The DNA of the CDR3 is TGTGCCAGCAGTCGCGTCCCCCACTATGGCTACACCTTC. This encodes CASSRVPHYGYTF.

The CDR3: CASSLGTDRWTTEAFF. The CDR3 region has the DNA TGTGCCAGCAGCTTGGGGACTGACAGGTGGACCACTGAAGCTTTCTTT. The chain combines TRBV5-8 with TRBJ1-1; D is perhaps TRBD1 (6 bases). The V gene lost 0 bases and the J gene lost 4 bases, with 16 bases spanning the gap. This CDR3 region has 16 residues. Germline V gene lookup returns CDR1 SGHTS and CDR2 YDEGEE. Together with reference TRBV5-8 and TRBJ1-1, the CDR3 gives the full variable domain: EAGVTQSPTHLIKTRGQQATLRCSPISGHTSVYWYQQALGLGLQFLLWYDEGEERNRGNFPPRFSGRQFPNYSSELNVNALELEDSALYLCASSLGTDRWTTEAFFGQGTRLTVV.

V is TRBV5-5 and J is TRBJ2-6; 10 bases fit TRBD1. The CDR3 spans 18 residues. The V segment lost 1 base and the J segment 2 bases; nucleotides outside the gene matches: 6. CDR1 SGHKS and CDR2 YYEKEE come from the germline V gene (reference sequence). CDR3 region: CASSLWGTGVTGANVLTF. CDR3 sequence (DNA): TGTGCCAGCAGCTTGTGGGGGACAGGGGTAACTGGGGCCAACGTCCTGACTTTC.

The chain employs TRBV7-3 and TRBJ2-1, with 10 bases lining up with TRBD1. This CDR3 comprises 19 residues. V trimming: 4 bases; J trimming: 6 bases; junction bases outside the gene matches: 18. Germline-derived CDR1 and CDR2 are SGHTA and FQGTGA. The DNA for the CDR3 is TGTGCCAGCAGCTCGGGACAGGGGTTGGCCTCTGCGCCAGGCAATGAGCAGTTCTTC. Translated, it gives CASSSGQGLASAPGNEQFF. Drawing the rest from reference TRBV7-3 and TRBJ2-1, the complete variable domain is GAGVSQTPSNKVTEKGKYVELRCDPISGHTALYWYRQSLGQGPEFLIYFQGTGAADDSGLPNDRFFAVRPEGSVSTLKIQRTERGDSAVYLCASSSGQGLASAPGNEQFFGPGTRLTVL.

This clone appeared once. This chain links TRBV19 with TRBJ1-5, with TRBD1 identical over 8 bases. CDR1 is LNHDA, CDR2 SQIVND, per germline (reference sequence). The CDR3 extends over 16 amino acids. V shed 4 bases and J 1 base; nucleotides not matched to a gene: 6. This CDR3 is CASSSGQGASNQPQHF. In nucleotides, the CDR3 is TGTGCCAGTAGTAGTGGGCAGGGGGCGAGCAATCAGCCCCAGCATTTT.

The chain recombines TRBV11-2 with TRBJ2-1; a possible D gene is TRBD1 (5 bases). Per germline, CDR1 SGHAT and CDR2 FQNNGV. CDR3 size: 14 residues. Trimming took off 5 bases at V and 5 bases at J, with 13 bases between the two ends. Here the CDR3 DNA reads TGTGCCAGCAGCGGGGCCTTAACAAACAATGAGCAGTTCTTC. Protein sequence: CASSGALTNNEQFF.

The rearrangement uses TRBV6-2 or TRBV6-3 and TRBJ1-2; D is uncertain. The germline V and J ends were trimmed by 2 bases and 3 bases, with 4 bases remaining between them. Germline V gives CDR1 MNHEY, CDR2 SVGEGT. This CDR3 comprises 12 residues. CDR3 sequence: CASSYAYYGYTF. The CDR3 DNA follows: TGTGCCAGCAGTTACGCGTACTATGGCTACACCTTC.

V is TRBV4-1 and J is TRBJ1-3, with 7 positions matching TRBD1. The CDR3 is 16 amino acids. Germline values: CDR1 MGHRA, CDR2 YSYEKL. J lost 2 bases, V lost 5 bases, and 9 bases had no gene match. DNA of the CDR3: TGCGCCAGCAGCTCTCGACAGGGCCTGGCTGGAAACACCATATATTTT. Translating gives CASSSRQGLAGNTIYF.

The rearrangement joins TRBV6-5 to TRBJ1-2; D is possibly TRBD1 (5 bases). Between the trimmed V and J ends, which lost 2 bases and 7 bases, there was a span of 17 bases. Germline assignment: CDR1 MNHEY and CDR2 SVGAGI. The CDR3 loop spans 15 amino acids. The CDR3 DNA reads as TGTGCCAGCAGTTACAAAAGGGACTGGGATGGTGGCTACACCTTC. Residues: CASSYKRDWDGGYTF.

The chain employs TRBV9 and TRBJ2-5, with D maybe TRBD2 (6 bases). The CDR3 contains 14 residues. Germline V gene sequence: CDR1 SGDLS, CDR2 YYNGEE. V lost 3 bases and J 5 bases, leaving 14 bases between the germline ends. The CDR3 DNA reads TGTGCCAGCAGCGGATCGACTAGTCTCGAGACCCAGTACTTC. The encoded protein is CASSGSTSLETQYF.

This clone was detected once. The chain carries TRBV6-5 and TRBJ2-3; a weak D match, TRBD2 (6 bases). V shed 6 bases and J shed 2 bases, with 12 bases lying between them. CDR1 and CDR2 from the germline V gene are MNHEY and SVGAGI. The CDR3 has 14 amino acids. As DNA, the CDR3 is TGTGCCAGCAGCGGGGGACCCGTCACAGATACGCAGTATTTT. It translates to CASSGGPVTDTQYF.

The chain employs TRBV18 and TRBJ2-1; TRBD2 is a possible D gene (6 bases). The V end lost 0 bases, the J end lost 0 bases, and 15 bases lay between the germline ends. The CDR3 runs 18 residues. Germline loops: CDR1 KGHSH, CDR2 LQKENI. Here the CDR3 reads CASSPPGLYQSSYNEQFF. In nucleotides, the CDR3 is TGTGCCAGCTCACCACCAGGACTATACCAGAGCTCCTACAATGAGCAGTTCTTC.

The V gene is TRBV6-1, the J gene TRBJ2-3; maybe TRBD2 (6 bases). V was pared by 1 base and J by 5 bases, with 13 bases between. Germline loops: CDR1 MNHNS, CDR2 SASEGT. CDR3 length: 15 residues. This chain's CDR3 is CASSEGWTGGDTQYF. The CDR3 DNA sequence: TGTGCCAGCAGTGAAGGGTGGACCGGGGGAGATACGCAGTATTTT.